These 22 T cell receptor beta chains were sequenced from one sample in a study of T cell repertoires and HLA-DP antigens. Measured with immunoSEQ multiplex PCR; TCRdb has only the in-frame clones, and not every one. The top ten hold about 1.6% of the sample, which has around 70,000 clones, roughly 75% seen once. No cognate antigen is known for these TCRs. The sample was CD4+ T cells from PBMCs. Every receptor here comes from a man aged 55 to 70 in good health and CMV-seronegative.

The chain employs TRBV9 and TRBJ1-2, with unresolved D. The CDR3 consists of 17 residues. Germline CDR1 and CDR2: SGDLS and YYNGEE. Trimming cost V 0 bases and J 0 bases, with 15 bases left between them. This CDR3 reads CASSVARPPWANYGYTF. Written as DNA, the CDR3 is TGTGCCAGCAGCGTAGCTAGACCGCCGTGGGCTAACTATGGCTACACCTTC. Full variable domain (rest looked up from reference TRBV9 and TRBJ1-2): DSGVTQTPKHLITATGQRVTLRCSPRSGDLSVYWYQQSLDQGLQFLIQYYNGEERAKGNILERFSAQQFPDLHSELNLSSLELGDSALYFCASSVARPPWANYGYTFGSGTRLTVV.

The chain has TRBV7-3 and TRBJ2-3; D unclear. With 5 bases removed from V and 2 bases from J, the gap between germline ends came to 8 bases. The CDR3 consists of 13 residues. The V gene's germline CDR1 is SGHTA and CDR2 FQGTGA. DNA for the CDR3: TGTGCCAGCAGCAGAAGCCTCACAGATACGCAGTATTTT. Protein product: CASSRSLTDTQYF.

The chain couples TRBV19 to TRBJ2-5, with a weak D call TRBD1 (5 bases). The CDR3 contains 13 residues. V was trimmed by 3 bases and J by 5 bases, leaving 10 bases between them. From germline, CDR1 is LNHDA and CDR2 SQIVND (reference sequence). The CDR3 reads CASSMERGETQYF. The CDR3 DNA follows: TGTGCCAGTAGTATGGAAAGGGGCGAGACCCAGTACTTC.

The rearrangement joins TRBV10-1 to TRBJ2-3; 9 bases are shared with TRBD1. Germline V gene lookup returns CDR1 WNHNN and CDR2 SYGVQD (reference sequence). J was trimmed by 4 bases and V by 2 bases; bases with no gene match: 10. The CDR3 length is 17 residues. The CDR3 loop reads CASSEARPGQGADTQYF. The CDR3 bases are TGCGCCAGCAGTGAGGCTAGACCGGGACAGGGCGCAGATACGCAGTATTTT.

V and J are TRBV7-6 and TRBJ1-5; tentative D call: TRBD1 (5 bases). Germline CDR1 and CDR2: SGHVS and FNYEAQ. This CDR3 is built from 13 residues. Trimming cost V 8 bases and J 4 bases, with 12 bases left between them. CDR3 sequence reads: CASGRDRNQPQHF. The CDR3 coding sequence is TGTGCCAGCGGGCGGGACCGAAATCAGCCCCAGCATTTT.

This clone was seen only a few times. The chain carries TRBV5-6 and TRBJ1-5; D is unclear. V was trimmed by 2 bases and J by 6 bases, leaving 6 bases between them. The CDR3 is made up of 12 amino acids. Germline CDR1 and CDR2: SGHDT and YYEEEE. CDR3 residues: CASSFSGQPQHF. CDR3 DNA: TGTGCCAGCAGCTTTTCTGGTCAGCCCCAGCATTTT.

This clone was observed once. The CDR3 spells CASSYRRSGANVLTF. CDR3 nucleotide sequence: TGTGCCAGCAGTTACAGGCGCTCTGGGGCCAACGTCCTGACTTTC. The gene calls are TRBV6-5 and TRBJ2-6; no clear D. Trimming took 2 bases from V and 0 from J, leaving 5 bases between them. The CDR3 is 15 amino acids. CDR1 and CDR2 from the germline V gene are MNHEY and SVGAGI.

This clone was picked up one time. The chain employs TRBV7-9 and TRBJ1-2, with D hard to call. This CDR3 contains 16 residues. Germline V gives CDR1 SEHNR, CDR2 FQNEAQ (reference sequence). V lost 0 bases and J lost 7, with 18 bases in between. The DNA for the CDR3 is TGTGCCAGCAGCTTAGCGCGCGGGAGGGATCACGGTGGCTACACCTTC. Translation gives CASSLARGRDHGGYTF.

The genes are TRBV18 and TRBJ2-1, with 10 bases identical to TRBD1. CDR1 is KGHSH and CDR2 is LQKENI in the germline V gene. J lost 8 bases, V lost 4 bases, and 11 bases had no gene match. This CDR3 is 16 amino acids long. CDR3 sequence reads: CASSLVGQGVVDEQFF. Written as DNA, the CDR3 is TGTGCCAGCTCACTAGTCGGACAGGGGGTGGTCGATGAGCAGTTCTTC.

The gene calls are TRBV18 and TRBJ1-5; a weak D match, TRBD1 (5 bases). There are 12 residues in the CDR3. V gave up 1 base and J gave up 9 bases, with 7 bases separating them. From germline, CDR1 is KGHSH and CDR2 LQKENI. This CDR3 is CASSPLGLPQHF. The CDR3 DNA sequence: TGTGCCAGCTCACCACTGGGGCTGCCCCAGCATTTT.

The chain combines TRBV7-8 with TRBJ1-2; the match to TRBD1 covers 8 bases. The V segment lost 5 bases and the J segment 8 bases; nucleotides outside the gene matches: 10. Per germline, CDR1 SGHVS and CDR2 FQNEAQ. The CDR3 spans 14 residues. CDR3 DNA sequence: TGTGCCAGCAGCACCGGACAGGGTCTGGGGGGCTACACCTTC. This codes for CASSTGQGLGGYTF.

J is TRBJ1-1 and V is TRBV7-2; D is ambiguous. V was trimmed by 4 bases and J by 3 bases, leaving 12 bases between them. Per the germline V gene, CDR1 is SGHTA and CDR2 is FQGNSA. The CDR3 is 14 amino acids. CDR3 region: CASSSKGKYTEAFF. CDR3 nucleotide sequence: TGTGCCAGCAGCTCCAAAGGGAAATACACTGAAGCTTTCTTT.

The gene calls are TRBV5-1 and TRBJ2-2; D may be TRBD1 or TRBD2 (6 bases each). Per the germline V gene, CDR1 is SGHRS and CDR2 is YFSETQ. Trimming pared 4 bases from V and 4 bases from J, leaving 14 bases between. The CDR3 sequence is 15 residues long. CDR3 amino acids: CASSGGQGRTGELFF. The CDR3 DNA reads TGCGCCAGCAGCGGGGGGCAGGGTCGCACCGGGGAGCTGTTTTTT.

The V gene is TRBV6-6, the J gene TRBJ2-1, with D perhaps TRBD1 or TRBD2 (6 bases each). Germline V gene sequence: CDR1 MNHNY, CDR2 SVGAGI (reference sequence). V dropped 6 bases and J dropped 4 bases, with 19 bases sitting between them. This CDR3 contains 16 residues. CDR3 in amino acids: CASSPSLGGTYNEQFF. DNA of the CDR3: TGTGCCAGCAGCCCCTCACTAGGGGGGACGTACAATGAGCAGTTCTTC.

The genes are TRBV7-2 and TRBJ2-5; D may match TRBD1 or TRBD2 (5 bases each). Germline V gene lookup returns CDR1 SGHTA and CDR2 FQGNSA. Trimming removed 6 bases from V and 1 base from J, with 15 bases in between. This CDR3 spans 15 amino acids. The CDR3: CASRATRGAQETQYF. The CDR3 DNA follows: TGTGCCAGCAGAGCTACTAGAGGGGCCCAAGAGACCCAGTACTTC.

The J gene is TRBJ1-2, the V gene TRBV27; TRBD1 might be the D (6 bases). CDR1 MNHEY and CDR2 SMNVEV come from the germline V gene (reference sequence). V lost 5 bases to trimming and J lost 0 bases, with 19 bases between them. The CDR3 loop spans 17 amino acids. The CDR3 sequence: CASSASPDRSSNYGYTF. The CDR3 DNA reads TGTGCCAGCAGTGCCTCACCCGACAGGTCATCTAACTATGGCTACACCTTC.

This chain uses TRBV6-1 with TRBJ2-3; 9 bases line up with TRBD1. J lost 1 base, V lost 8 bases, and 1 base had no gene match. CDR3 length: 13 amino acids. Germline lookup yields CDR1 MNHNS and CDR2 SASEGT. The CDR3: CASGDRGTDTQYF. CDR3 coding DNA: TGTGCCAGCGGGGACAGGGGCACAGATACGCAGTATTTT.

The rearrangement links TRBV29-1 to TRBJ1-5, with D possibly matching TRBD1 (5 bases). Trimming pared 4 bases from V and 5 bases from J, leaving 15 bases between. CDR3 length equals 14 residues. The germline gives CDR1 SQVTM, CDR2 ANQGSEA. In DNA, the CDR3 is TGCAGCGTTGGGCCGGGCCGAGGGGATCAGCCCCAGCATTTT. The encoded protein is CSVGPGRGDQPQHF. Together with reference TRBV29-1 and TRBJ1-5, the CDR3 gives the full variable domain: SAVISQKPSRDICQRGTSLTIQCQVDSQVTMMFWYRQQPGQSLTLIATANQGSEATYESGFVIDKFPISRPNLTFSTLTVSNMSPEDSSIYLCSVGPGRGDQPQHFGDGTRLSIL.

The rearrangement joins TRBV2 to TRBJ1-1; tentative D call: TRBD1 (5 bases). Trimming pared 8 bases from V and 3 bases from J, leaving 13 bases between. Germline V gene data show CDR1 as SNHLY and CDR2 as FYNNEI. The length of the CDR3 is 13 residues. For the CDR3, the DNA is TGTGCCAGCGGCCCCCGGGGGGACACTGAAGCTTTCTTT. Protein sequence: CASGPRGDTEAFF.

The chain has TRBV28 and TRBJ1-5; D uncertain. The CDR3 loop spans 12 amino acids. Germline V gives CDR1 MDHEN, CDR2 SYDVKM. V was shortened by 8 bases and J by 3 bases, with 8 bases between the two germline ends. CDR3 nucleotides: TGTGCCAGCCACACCCTCAATCAGCCCCAGCATTTT. Its translation: CASHTLNQPQHF.

This rearrangement joins TRBV6-5 to TRBJ2-1; TRBD1 agrees at 7 bases. The CDR3 contains 14 residues. V shed 8 bases, J shed 2 bases, and the junction held 6 bases outside the gene matches. Germline V lookup: CDR1 MNHEY, CDR2 SVGAGI. CDR3: CASGIQGPYNEQFF. CDR3 DNA sequence: TGTGCCAGCGGTATACAGGGGCCCTACAATGAGCAGTTCTTC.

The chain links TRBV9 to TRBJ2-3; D possibly corresponds to TRBD2 (5 bases). Germline-derived CDR1 and CDR2 are SGDLS and YYNGEE. The CDR3 length is 11 residues. Trimming pared 7 bases from V and 4 bases from J, leaving 7 bases between. In DNA, the CDR3 is TGTGCCAGCCAGAGGGCAGATACGCAGTATTTT. Translation gives CASQRADTQYF.